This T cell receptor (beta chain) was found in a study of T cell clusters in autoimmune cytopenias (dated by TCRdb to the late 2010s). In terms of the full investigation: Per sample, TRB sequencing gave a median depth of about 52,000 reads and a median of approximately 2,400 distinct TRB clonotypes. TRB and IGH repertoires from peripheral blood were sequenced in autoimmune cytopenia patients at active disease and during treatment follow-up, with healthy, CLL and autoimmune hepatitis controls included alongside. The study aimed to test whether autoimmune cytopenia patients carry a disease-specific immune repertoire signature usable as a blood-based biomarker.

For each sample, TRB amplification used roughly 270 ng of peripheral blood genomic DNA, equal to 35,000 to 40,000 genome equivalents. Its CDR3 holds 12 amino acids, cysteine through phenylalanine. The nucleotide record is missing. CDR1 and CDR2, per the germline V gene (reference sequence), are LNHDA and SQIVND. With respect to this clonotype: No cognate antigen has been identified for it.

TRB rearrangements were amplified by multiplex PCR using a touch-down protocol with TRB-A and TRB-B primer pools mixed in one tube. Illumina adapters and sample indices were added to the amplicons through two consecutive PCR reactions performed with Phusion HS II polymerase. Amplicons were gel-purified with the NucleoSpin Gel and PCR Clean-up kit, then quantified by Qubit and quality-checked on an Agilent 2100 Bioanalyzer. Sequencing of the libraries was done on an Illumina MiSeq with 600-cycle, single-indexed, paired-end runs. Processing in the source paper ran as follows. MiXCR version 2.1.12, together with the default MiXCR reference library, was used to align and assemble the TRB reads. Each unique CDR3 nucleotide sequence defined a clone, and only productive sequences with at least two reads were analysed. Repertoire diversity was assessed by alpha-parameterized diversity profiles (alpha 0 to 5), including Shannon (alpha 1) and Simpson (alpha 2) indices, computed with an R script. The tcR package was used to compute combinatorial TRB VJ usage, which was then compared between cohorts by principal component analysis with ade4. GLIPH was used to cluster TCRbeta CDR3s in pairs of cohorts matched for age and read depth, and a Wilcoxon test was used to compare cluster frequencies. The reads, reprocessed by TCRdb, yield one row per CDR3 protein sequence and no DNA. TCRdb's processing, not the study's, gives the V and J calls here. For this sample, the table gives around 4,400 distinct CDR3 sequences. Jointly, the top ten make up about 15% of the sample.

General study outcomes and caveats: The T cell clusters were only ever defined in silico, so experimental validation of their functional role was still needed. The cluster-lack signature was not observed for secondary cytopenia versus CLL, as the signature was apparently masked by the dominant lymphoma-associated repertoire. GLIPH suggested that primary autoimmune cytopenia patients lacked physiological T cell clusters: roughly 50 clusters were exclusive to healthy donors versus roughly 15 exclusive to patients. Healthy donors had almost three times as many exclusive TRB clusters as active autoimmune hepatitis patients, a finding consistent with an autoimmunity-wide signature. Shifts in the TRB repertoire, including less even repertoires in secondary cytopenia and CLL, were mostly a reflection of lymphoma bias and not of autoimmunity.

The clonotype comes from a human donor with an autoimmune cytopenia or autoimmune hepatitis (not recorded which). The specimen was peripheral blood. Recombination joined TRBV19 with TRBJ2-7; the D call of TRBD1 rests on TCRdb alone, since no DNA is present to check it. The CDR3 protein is CASLGVRYEQYF.